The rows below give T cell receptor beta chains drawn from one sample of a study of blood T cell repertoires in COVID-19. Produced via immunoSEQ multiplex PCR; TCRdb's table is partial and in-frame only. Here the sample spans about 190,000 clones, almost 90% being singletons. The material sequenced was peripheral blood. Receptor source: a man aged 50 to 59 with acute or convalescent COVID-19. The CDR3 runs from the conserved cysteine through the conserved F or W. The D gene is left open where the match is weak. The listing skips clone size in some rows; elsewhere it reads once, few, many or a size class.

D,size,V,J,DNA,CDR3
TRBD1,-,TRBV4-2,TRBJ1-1,TGTGCCAGCAGGTCCGGGACAGGGGACACTGAAGCTTTCTTT,CASRSGTGDTEAFF
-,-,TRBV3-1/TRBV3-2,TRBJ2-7,TGTGCCAGCAGCCAGGTCCGGGAGTCCTACGAGCAGTACTTC,CASSQVRESYEQYF
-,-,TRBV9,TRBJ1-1,TGTGCCAGCAGCCCCCAAATTACACCCTCGAACACTGAAGCTTTCTTT,CASSPQITPSNTEAFF
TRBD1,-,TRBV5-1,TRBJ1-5,TGCGCCAGCAGCTGGGGGACAGGGGAAAATCAGCCCCAGCATTTT,CASSWGTGENQPQHF
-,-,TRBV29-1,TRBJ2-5,TGCAGCGGCCGGACCGCGGGGGCGGAGACCCAGTACTTC,CSGRTAGAETQYF
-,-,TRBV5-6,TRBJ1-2,TGTGCCAGCAGCGGGCGGCGAGGGACCCAGGGGAGGGAGAACTATGGCTACACCTTC,CASSGRRGTQGRENYGYTF
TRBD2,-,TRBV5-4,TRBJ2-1,TGTGCCAGCAGCTTGGCCGGGACTAGCGGGAGGTATGAGCAGTTCTTC,CASSLAGTSGRYEQFF
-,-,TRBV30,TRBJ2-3,TGTGCCTGGAGTGTACAGGGCGCAGATACGCAGTATTTT,CAWSVQGADTQYF
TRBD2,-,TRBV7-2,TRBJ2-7,TGTGCCAGCAGCTGGACTAGCTCCGAGCAGTACTTC,CASSWTSSEQYF
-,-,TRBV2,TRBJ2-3,TGTGCCAGCCGCGGGCCCTACTGGCGGTCCACAGATACGCAGTATTTT,CASRGPYWRSTDTQYF
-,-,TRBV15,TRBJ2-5,TGTGCCACCAGCAGAGAGACAGGCGCCCAAGAGACCCAGTACTTC,CATSRETGAQETQYF
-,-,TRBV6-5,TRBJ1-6,TGTGCCAGCATGGGGGGAACGGGATCACCCCTCCACTTT,CASMGGTGSPLHF
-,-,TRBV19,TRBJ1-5,TGTGCCAGTCGAACAGAGACCGATCAGCCCCAGCATTTT,CASRTETDQPQHF
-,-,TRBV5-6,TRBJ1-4,TGTGCCAGCAGCTCTTACAGGGCTGCTAATGAAAAACTGTTTTTT,CASSSYRAANEKLFF
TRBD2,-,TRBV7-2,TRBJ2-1,TGTGCCAGCAGCTTAGCGGGCCTACTAGCGGGGACTAAAGTCGGCAATGAGCAGTTCTTC,CASSLAGLLAGTKVGNEQFF
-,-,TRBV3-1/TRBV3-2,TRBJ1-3,TGTGCCAGCAGCCCGAGGCACATTTACTCTGGAAACACCATATATTTT,CASSPRHIYSGNTIYF
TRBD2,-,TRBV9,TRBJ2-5,TGTGCCAGCAGCGTAGGTCCTATGCGGGAGGAGGAGACCCAGTACTTC,CASSVGPMREEETQYF
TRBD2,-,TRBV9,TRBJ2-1,TGTGCCAGCAGCGTCATGATTAGCGGGGGGCCTTCTGGGTACAATGAGCAGTTCTTC,CASSVMISGGPSGYNEQFF
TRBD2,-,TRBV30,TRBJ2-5,TGTGCCTGGAACAGCGGGGCTACGAGAGAGACCCAGTACTTC,CAWNSGATRETQYF
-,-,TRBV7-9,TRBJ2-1,TGTGCCAGCAGGCGGGTTATGGGTCCCTACAATGAGCAGTTCTTC,CASRRVMGPYNEQFF
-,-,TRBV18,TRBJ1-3,TGTGCCAGCTCTCAAAGCGACCCGAGCTCTGGAAACACCATATATTTT,CASSQSDPSSGNTIYF
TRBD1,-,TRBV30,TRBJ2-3,TGTGCCTGGAGTGCGAACAGGGGAAATGCAGATACGCAGTATTTT,CAWSANRGNADTQYF
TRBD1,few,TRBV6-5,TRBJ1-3,TGTGCCAGCAGTACAGGGGCTGCCGGAAACACCATATATTTT,CASSTGAAGNTIYF
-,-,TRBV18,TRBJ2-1,TGTGCCAGCTCACCAGCGTACGATGAGCAGTTCTTC,CASSPAYDEQFF
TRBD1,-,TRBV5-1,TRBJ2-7,TGCGCCAGCAGCTTGGGACAGGGGGGGCGCGAGCAGTACTTC,CASSLGQGGREQYF
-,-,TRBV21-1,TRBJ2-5,TGTGCCAGCTCCGGGACTAGCGGGCGTGAGACCCAGTACTTC,CASSGTSGRETQYF
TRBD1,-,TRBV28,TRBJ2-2,TGTGCCAGTATGGACAGGACCAACACCGGGGAGCTGTTTTTT,CASMDRTNTGELFF